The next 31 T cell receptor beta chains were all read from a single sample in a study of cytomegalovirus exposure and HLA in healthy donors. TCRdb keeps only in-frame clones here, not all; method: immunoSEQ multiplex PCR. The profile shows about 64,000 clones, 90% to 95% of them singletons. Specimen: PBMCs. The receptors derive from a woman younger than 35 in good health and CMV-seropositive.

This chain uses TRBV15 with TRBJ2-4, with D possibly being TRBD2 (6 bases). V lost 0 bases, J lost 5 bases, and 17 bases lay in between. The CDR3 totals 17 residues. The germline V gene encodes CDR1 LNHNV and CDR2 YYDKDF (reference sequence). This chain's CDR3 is CATSRDLGGIGQNIQYF. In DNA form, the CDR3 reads TGTGCCACCAGCAGAGATTTAGGCGGGATAGGGCAAAACATTCAGTACTTC.

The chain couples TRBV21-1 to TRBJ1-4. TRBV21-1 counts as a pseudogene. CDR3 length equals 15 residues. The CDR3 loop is CASRMGGEFNEKLFF. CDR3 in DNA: TGTGCCAGCAGAATGGGCGGGGAGTTTAATGAAAAACTGTTTTTT.

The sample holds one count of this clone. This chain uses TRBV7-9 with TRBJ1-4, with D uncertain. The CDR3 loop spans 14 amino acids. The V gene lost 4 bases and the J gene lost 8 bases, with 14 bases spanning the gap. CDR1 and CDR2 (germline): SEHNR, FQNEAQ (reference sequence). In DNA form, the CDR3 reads TGTGCCAGCAGCTCGTCGTCGTTTCTGGAAAAACTGTTTTTT. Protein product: CASSSSSFLEKLFF.

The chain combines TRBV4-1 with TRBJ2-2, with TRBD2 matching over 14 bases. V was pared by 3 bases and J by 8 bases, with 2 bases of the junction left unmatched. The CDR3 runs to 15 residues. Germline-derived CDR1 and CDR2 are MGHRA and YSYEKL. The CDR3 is CASSQGLAGAGELFF. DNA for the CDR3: TGCGCCAGCAGCCAGGGACTAGCGGGAGCGGGGGAGCTGTTTTTT.

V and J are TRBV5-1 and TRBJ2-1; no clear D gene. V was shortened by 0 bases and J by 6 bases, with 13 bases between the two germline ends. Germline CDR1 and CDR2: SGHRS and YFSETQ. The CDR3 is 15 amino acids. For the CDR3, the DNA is TGCGCCAGCAGCTTGGACCCGAACTCGGGCAATGAGCAGTTCTTC. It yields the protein CASSLDPNSGNEQFF.

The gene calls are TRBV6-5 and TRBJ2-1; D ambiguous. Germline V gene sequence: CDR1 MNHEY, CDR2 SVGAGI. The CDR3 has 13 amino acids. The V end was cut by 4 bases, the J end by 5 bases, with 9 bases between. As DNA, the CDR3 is TGTGCCAGCAGTTCGCCGACAAACAATGAGCAGTTCTTC. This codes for CASSSPTNNEQFF.

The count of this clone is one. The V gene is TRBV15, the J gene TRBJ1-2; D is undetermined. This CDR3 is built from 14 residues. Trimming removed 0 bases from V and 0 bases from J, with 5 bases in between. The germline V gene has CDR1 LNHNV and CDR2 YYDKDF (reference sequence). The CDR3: CATSRDSTNYGYTF. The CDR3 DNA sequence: TGTGCCACCAGCAGAGATTCCACTAACTATGGCTACACCTTC.

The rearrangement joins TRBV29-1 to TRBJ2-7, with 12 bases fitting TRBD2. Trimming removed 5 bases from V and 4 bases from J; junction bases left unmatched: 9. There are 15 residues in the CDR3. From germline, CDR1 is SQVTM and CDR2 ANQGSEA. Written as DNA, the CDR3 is TGCAGCGTTAAAACCGGGACTAGCGGGTATTACGAGCAGTACTTC. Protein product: CSVKTGTSGYYEQYF.

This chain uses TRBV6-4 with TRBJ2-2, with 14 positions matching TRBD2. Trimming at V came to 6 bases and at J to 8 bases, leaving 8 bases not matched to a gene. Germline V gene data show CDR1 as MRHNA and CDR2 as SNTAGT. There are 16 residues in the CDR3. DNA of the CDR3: TGTGCCAGCAGCCCTGGGACTAGCGGGAGAACTGGGGAGCTGTTTTTT. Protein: CASSPGTSGRTGELFF.

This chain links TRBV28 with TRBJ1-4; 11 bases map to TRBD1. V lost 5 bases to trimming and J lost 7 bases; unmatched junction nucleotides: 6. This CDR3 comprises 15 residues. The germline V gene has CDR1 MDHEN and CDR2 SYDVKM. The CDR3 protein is CASSGRTGGSEKLFF. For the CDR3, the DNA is TGTGCCAGCAGTGGGCGGACAGGGGGCTCTGAAAAACTGTTTTTT.

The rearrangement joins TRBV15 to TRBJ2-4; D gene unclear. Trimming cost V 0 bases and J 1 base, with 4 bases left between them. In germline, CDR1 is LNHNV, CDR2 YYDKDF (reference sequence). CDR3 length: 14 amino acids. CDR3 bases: TGTGCCACCAGCAGAGATCTTGCCAAAAACATTCAGTACTTC. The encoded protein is CATSRDLAKNIQYF.

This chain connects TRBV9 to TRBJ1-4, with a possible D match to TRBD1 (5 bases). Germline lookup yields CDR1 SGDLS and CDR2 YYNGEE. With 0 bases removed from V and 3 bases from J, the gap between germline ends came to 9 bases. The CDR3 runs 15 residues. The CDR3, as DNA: TGTGCCAGCAGCGTAGTAGGAGGGGCTAATGAAAAACTGTTTTTT. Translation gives CASSVVGGANEKLFF.

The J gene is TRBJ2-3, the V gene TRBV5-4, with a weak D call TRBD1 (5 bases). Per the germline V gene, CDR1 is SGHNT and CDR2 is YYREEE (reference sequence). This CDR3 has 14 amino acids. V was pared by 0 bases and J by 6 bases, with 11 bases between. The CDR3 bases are TGTGCCAGCAGCTTGGGGCAGGGCAGGGATACGCAGTATTTT. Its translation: CASSLGQGRDTQYF.

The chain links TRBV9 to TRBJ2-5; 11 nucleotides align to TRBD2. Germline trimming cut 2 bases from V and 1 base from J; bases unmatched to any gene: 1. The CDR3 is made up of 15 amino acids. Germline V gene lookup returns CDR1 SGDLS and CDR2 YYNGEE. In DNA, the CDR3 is TGTGCCAGCAGCGTGGGGACTAGCGGCCAAGAGACCCAGTACTTC. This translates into CASSVGTSGQETQYF.

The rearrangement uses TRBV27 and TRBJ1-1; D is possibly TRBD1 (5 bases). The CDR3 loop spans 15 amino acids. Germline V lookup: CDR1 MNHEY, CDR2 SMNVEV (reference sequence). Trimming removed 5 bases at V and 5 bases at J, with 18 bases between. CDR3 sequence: CASSLSVGLGTEAFF. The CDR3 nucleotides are TGTGCCAGCAGTCTTTCCGTGGGGCTTGGGACTGAAGCTTTCTTT.

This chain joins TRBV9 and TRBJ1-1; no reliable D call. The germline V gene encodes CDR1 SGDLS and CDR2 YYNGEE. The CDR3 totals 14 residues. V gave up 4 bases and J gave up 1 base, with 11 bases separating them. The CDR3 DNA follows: TGTGCCAGCAGCCCAATTGCGGGGAACACTGAAGCTTTCTTT. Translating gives CASSPIAGNTEAFF.

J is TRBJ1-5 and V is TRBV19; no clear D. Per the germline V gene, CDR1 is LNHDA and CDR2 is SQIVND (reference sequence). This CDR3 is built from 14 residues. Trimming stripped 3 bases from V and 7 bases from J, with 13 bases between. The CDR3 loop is CASSILGSRQPQHF. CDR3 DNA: TGTGCCAGTAGTATTCTTGGGTCCAGGCAGCCCCAGCATTTT.

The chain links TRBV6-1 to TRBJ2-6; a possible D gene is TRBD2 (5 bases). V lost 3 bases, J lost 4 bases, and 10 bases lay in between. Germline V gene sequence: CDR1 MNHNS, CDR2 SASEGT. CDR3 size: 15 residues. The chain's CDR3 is CASSEEETGANVLTF. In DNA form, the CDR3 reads TGTGCCAGCAGTGAGGAGGAGACGGGGGCCAACGTCCTGACTTTC.

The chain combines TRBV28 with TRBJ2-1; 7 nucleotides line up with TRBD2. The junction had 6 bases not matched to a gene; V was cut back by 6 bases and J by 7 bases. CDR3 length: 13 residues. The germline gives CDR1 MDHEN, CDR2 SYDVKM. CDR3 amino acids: CASSERDDNEQFF. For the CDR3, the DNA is TGTGCCAGCAGCGAGCGGGATGATAATGAGCAGTTCTTC. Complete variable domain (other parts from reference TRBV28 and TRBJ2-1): DVKVTQSSRYLVKRTGEKVFLECVQDMDHENMFWYRQDPGLGLRLIYFSYDVKMKEKGDIPEGYSVSREKKERFSLILESASTNQTSMYLCASSERDDNEQFFGPGTRLTVL.

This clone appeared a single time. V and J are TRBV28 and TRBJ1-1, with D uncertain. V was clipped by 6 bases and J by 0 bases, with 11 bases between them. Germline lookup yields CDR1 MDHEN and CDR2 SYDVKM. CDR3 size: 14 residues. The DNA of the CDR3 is TGTGCCAGCAGACCGGGATTGATGAACACTGAAGCTTTCTTT. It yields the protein CASRPGLMNTEAFF.

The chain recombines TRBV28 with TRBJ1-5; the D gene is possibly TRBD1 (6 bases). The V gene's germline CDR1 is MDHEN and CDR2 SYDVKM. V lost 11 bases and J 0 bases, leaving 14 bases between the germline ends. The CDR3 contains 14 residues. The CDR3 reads CAGNRTASNQPQHF. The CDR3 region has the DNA TGTGCCGGAAATCGGACAGCTAGCAATCAGCCCCAGCATTTT.

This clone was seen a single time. The CDR3: CASSLSGTSVPGELFF. CDR3 nucleotides: TGTGCCAGCAGCCTTAGTGGGACTAGCGTACCCGGGGAGCTGTTTTTT. This chain links TRBV7-7 with TRBJ2-2; 10 bases align to TRBD2. Germline V lookup: CDR1 SSHAT, CDR2 FNYEAQ (reference sequence). The CDR3 extends over 16 amino acids. V was pared by 5 bases and J by 6 bases, with 9 bases of the junction left unmatched.

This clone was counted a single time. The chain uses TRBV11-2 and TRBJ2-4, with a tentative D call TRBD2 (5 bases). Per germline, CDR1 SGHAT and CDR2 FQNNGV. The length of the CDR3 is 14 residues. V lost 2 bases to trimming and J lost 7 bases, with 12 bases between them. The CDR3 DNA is TGTGCCAGCAGCTTAAGCGGTGGGCGGAACATTCAGTACTTC. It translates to CASSLSGGRNIQYF.

CDR3 loop: CATSRDNQGGEKLFF. In DNA, the CDR3 is TGTGCCACCAGCAGAGATAATCAGGGGGGTGAAAAACTGTTTTTT. This chain connects TRBV15 to TRBJ1-4; the match to TRBD1 covers 7 bases. Trimming cost V 0 bases and J 7 bases; bases outside gene matches: 5. Germline lookup yields CDR1 LNHNV and CDR2 YYDKDF (reference sequence). The CDR3 length is 15 residues.

In nucleotides, the CDR3 is TGTGCCAGCAGCTTAGGGAGGGAGCAGTTCTTC. This gives the protein CASSLGREQFF. J is TRBJ2-1 and V is TRBV11-3, with a possible D match to TRBD2 (5 bases). The CDR3 extends over 11 amino acids. Per the germline V gene, CDR1 is SGHNT and CDR2 is YENEEA. V was clipped by 1 base and J by 10 bases, with 5 bases between them.

In nucleotides, the CDR3 is TGTGCCAGTCGGACAAGAATGGGACAGGCAGCCCCCCCCGTTCGTGGCGGCAATCAGCCCCAGCATTTT. Protein sequence: CASRTRMGQAAPPVRGGNQPQHF. The chain recombines TRBV19 with TRBJ1-5, with 8 bases fitting TRBD1. The J segment lost 2 bases and the V segment lost 8 bases, leaving 32 bases of the junction unmatched. The V gene's germline CDR1 is LNHDA and CDR2 SQIVND (reference sequence). The CDR3 is 23 residues long.

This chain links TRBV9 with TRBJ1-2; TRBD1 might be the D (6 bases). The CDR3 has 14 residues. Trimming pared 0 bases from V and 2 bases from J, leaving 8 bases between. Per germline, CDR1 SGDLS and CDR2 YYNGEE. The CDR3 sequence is CASSVDGQNYGYTF. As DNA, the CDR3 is TGTGCCAGCAGCGTAGACGGACAGAACTATGGCTACACCTTC.

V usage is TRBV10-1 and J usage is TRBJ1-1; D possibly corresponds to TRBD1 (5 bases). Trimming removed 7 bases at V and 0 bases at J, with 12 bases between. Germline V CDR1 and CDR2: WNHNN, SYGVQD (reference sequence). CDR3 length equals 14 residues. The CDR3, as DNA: TGCGCCAGCAAACGACAGTTCATGAACACTGAAGCTTTCTTT. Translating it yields CASKRQFMNTEAFF.

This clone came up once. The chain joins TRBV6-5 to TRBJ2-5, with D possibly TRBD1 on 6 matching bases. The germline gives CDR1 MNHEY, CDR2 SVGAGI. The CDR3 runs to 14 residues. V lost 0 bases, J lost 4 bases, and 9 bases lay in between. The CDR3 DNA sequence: TGTGCCAGCAGTTACTCGGTAGGGGGAGAGACCCAGTACTTC. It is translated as CASSYSVGGETQYF.

The CDR3 region is CASSDDGIEQYF. In DNA form, the CDR3 reads TGCGCCAGCAGTGACGACGGGATCGAGCAGTACTTC. This rearrangement joins TRBV10-1 to TRBJ2-7, with D perhaps TRBD2 (5 bases). Germline-derived CDR1 and CDR2 are WNHNN and SYGVQD (reference sequence). V shed 3 bases and J shed 6 bases, with 9 bases lying between them. The CDR3 has 12 amino acids.

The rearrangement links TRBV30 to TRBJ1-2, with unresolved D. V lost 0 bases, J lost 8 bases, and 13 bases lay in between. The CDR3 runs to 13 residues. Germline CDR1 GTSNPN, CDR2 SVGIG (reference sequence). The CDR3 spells CAWSVRGVEGYTF. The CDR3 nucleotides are TGTGCCTGGAGTGTACGCGGGGTGGAGGGCTACACCTTC.